Included here is one T cell receptor beta chain sequence, with context. What it recognizes is unknown. PCR employed 60 Vbeta and 13 Jbeta primers. Profiling relied on immunoSEQ multiplex PCR, and the TCRdb table lists in-frame clones only, not all of them. The sample yields about 95,000 clones, approximately 77% seen once. The data derive from a study of cytomegalovirus exposure and HLA in healthy donors. In the study overall: One earlier analysis, a look at 150 million to 200 million T cells, found 117 million unique TCR beta sequences. Most donors, 70% to 85% of a few hundred genotyped, fell in the Caucasian-associated ancestry cluster.

Findings and caveats of the study: Despite most TCR sequences being rare, some public TCRs occurred in many donors. Later work associated roughly 17,000 TCR beta sequences with HLA alleles at 0.05 false discovery rate.

Germline V gene data show CDR1 as SNHLY and CDR2 as FYNNEI. V was trimmed by 4 bases and J by 2 bases, leaving 15 bases between them. This CDR3 contains 16 residues. The rearrangement joins TRBV2 to TRBJ2-1, with D possibly TRBD2 on 7 matching bases. The receptor was derived from a middle-aged woman in good health and CMV-seronegative. The sequencing input was PBMCs. Written as DNA, the CDR3 is TGTGCCAGCAGTGGTGTTAAGGGGGGGACCTACAATGAGCAGTTCTTC. Protein: CASSGVKGGTYNEQFF.